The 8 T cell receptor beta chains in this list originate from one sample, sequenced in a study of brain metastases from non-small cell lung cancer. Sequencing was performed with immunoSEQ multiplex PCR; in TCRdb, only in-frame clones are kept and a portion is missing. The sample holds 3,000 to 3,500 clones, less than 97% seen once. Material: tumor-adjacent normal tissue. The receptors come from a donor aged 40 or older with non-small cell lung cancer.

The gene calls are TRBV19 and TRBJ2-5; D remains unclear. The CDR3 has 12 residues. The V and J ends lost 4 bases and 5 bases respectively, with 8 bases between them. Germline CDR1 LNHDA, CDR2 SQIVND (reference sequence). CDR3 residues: CASSTFGETQYF. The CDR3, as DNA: TGTGCCAGTAGTACCTTCGGGGAGACCCAGTACTTC.

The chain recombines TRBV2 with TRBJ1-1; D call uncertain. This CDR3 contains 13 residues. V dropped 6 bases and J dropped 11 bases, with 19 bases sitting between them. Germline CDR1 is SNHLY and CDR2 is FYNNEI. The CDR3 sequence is CASRSGQAPVAFF. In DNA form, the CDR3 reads TGTGCCAGCAGGTCCGGGCAGGCCCCCGTGGCTTTCTTT.

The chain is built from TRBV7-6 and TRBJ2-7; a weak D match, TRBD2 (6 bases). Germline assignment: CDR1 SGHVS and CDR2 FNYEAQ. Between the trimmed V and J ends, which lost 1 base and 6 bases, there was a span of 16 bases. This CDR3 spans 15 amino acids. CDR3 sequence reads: CASSLGAGTGGEQYF. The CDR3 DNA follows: TGTGCCAGCAGCTTAGGAGCCGGGACCGGGGGCGAGCAGTACTTC.

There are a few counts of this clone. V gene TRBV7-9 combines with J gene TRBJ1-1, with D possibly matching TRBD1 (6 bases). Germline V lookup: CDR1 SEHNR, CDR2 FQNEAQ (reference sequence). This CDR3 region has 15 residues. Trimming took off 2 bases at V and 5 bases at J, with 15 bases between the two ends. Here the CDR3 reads CASSLKGQPRTEAFF. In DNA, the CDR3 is TGTGCCAGCAGCTTAAAAGGACAGCCGAGGACTGAAGCTTTCTTT.

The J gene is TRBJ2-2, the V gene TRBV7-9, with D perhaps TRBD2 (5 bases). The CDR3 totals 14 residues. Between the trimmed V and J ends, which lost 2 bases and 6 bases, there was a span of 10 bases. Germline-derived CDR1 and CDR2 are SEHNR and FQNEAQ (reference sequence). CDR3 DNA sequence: TGTGCCAGCAGCTTATGGAGCGGCGCCGGGGAGCTGTTTTTT. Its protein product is CASSLWSGAGELFF.

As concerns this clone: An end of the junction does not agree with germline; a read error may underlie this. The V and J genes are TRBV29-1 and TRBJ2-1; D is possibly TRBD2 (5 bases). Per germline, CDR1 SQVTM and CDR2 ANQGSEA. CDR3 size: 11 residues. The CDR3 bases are TGCAGCGGCACTAGTACCGATGAACAGTTCTTC. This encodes CSGTSTDEQFF.

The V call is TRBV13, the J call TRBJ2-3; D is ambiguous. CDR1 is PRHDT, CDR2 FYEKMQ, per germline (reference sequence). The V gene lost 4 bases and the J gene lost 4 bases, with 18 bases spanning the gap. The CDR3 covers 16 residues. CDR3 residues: CASSSSPLDRADTQYF. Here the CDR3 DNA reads TGTGCCAGCAGCTCCTCTCCACTGGATCGGGCAGATACGCAGTATTTT. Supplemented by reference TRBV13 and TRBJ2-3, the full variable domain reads AAGVIQSPRHLIKEKRETATLKCYPIPRHDTVYWYQQGPGQDPQFLISFYEKMQSDKGSIPDRFSAQQFSDYHSELNMSSLELGDSALYFCASSSSPLDRADTQYFGPGTRLTVL.

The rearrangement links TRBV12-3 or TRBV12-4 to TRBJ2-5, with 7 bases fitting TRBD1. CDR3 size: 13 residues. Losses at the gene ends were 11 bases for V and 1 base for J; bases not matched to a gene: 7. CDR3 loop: CACSQGTQETQYF. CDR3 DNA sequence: TGTGCCTGTTCACAGGGGACCCAAGAGACCCAGTACTTC.